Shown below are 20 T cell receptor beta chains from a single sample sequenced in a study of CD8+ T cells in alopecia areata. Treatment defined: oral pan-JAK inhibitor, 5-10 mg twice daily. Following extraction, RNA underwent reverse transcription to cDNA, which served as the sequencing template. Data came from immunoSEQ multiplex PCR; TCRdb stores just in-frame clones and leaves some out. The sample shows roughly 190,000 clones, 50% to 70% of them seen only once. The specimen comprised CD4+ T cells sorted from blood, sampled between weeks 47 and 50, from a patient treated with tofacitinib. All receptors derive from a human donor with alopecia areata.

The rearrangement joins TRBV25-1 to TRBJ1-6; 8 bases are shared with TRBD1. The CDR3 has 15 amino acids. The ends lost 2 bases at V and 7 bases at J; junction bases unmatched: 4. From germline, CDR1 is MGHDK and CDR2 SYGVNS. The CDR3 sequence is CASSEQGAWNSPLHF. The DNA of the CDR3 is TGTGCCAGCAGTGAACAGGGGGCTTGGAATTCACCCCTCCACTTT.

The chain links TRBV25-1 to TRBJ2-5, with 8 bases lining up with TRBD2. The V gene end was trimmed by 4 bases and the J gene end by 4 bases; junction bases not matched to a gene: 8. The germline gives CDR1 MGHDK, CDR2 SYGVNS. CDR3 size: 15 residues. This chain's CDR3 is CASSVGGVGGETQYF. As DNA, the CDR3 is TGTGCCAGCAGTGTCGGGGGGGTAGGAGGAGAGACCCAGTACTTC.

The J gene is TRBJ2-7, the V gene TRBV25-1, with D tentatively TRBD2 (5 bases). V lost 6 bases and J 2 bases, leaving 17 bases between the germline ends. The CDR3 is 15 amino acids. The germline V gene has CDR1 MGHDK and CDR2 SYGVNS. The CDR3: CASRDMSGKTYEQYF. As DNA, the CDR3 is TGTGCCAGCAGGGATATGTCGGGGAAAACCTACGAGCAGTACTTC.

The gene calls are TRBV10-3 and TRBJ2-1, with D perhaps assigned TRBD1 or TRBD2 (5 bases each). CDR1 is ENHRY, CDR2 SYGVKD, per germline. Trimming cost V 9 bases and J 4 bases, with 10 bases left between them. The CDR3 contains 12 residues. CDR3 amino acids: CAIGEGYNEQFF. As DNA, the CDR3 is TGTGCCATTGGCGAGGGGTACAATGAGCAGTTCTTC.

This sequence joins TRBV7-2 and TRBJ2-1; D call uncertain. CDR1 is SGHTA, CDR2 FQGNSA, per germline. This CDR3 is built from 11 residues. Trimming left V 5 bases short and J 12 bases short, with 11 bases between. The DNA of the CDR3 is TGTGCCAGCAGCGGCCTAATTGTGCAGTTCTTC. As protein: CASSGLIVQFF.

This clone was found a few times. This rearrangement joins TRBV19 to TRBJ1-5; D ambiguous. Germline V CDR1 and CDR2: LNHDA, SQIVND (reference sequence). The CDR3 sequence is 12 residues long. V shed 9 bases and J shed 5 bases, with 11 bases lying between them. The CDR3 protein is CASTIQDQPQHF. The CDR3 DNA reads TGTGCCAGCACCATCCAAGATCAGCCCCAGCATTTT.

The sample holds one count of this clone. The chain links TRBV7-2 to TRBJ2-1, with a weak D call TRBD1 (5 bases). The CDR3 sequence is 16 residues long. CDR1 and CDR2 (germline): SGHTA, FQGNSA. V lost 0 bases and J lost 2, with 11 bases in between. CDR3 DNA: TGTGCCAGCAGCTTAGCGAACAGGTTTACCTACAATGAGCAGTTCTTC. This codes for CASSLANRFTYNEQFF. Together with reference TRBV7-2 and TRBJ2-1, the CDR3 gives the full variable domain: GAGVSQSPSNKVTEKGKDVELRCDPISGHTALYWYRQSLGQGLEFLIYFQGNSAPDKSGLPSDRFSAERTGGSVSTLTIQRTQQEDSAVYLCASSLANRFTYNEQFFGPGTRLTVL.

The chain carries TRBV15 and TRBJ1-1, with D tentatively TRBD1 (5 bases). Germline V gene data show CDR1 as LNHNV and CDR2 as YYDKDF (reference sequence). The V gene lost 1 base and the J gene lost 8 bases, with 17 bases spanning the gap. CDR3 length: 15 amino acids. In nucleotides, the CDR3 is TGTGCCACCAGCAGAGGGGATAGGGGACCCACGGAAGCTTTCTTT. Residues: CATSRGDRGPTEAFF. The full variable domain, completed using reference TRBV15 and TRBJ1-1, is DAMVIQNPRYQVTQFGKPVTLSCSQTLNHNVMYWYQQKSSQAPKLLFHYYDKDFNNEADTPDNFQSRRPNTSFCFLDIRSPGLGDTAMYLCATSRGDRGPTEAFFGQGTRLTVV.

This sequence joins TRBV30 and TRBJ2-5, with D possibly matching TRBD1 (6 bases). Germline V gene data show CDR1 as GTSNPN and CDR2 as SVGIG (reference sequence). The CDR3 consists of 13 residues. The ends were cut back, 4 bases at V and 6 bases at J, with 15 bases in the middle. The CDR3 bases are TGTGCCTGGACCAAAGTGGGGGCACAGACCCAGTACTTC. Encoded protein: CAWTKVGAQTQYF.

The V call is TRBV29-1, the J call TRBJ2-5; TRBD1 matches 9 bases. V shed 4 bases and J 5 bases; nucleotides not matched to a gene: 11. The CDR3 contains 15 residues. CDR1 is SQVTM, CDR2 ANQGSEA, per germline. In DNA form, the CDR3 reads TGCAGCGTTGCATTCGGGACAGGGATCTTGGAGACCCAGTACTTC. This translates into CSVAFGTGILETQYF.

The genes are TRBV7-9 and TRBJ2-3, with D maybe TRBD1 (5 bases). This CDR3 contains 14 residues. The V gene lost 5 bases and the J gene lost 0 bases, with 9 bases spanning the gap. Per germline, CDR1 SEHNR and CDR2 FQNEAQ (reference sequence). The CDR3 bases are TGTGCCAGCAGCAAAGGACAAAGCACAGATACGCAGTATTTT. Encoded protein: CASSKGQSTDTQYF.

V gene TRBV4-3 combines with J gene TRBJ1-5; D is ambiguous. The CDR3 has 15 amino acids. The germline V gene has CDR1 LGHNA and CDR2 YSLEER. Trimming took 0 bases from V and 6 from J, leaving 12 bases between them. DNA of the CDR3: TGCGCCAGCAGCCAAGATCGCGGGTATAGTCAGCCCCAGCATTTT. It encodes CASSQDRGYSQPQHF.

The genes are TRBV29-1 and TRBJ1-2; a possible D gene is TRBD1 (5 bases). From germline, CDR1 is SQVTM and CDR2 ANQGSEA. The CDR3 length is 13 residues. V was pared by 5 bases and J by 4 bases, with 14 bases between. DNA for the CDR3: TGCAGCGTTTTCCAGGGATTTGGCTATGGCTACACCTTC. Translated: CSVFQGFGYGYTF.

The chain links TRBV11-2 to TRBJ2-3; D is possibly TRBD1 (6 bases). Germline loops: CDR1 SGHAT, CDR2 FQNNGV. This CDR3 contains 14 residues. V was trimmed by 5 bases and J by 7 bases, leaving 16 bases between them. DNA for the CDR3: TGTGCCAGCAGCATGACAGGTAGTGGAAATACGCAGTATTTT. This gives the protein CASSMTGSGNTQYF.

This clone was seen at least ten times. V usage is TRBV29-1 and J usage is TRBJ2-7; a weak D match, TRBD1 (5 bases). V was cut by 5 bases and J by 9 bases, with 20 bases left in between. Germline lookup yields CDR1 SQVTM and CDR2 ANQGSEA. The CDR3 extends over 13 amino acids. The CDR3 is CSVHTGAPTGQYF. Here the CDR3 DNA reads TGCAGCGTTCATACAGGTGCCCCAACGGGGCAGTACTTC.

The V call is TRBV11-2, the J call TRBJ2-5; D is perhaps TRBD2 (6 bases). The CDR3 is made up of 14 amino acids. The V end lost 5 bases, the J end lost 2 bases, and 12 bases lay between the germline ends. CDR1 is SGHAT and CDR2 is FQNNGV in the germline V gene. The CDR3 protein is CASSKAGLQETQYF. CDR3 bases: TGTGCCAGCAGCAAGGCGGGACTTCAAGAGACCCAGTACTTC.

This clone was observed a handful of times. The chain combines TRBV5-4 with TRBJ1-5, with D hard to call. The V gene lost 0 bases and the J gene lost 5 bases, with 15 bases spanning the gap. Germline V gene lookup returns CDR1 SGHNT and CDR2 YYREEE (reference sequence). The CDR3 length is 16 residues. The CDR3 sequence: CASSLDSPTGYQPQHF. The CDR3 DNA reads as TGTGCCAGCAGCTTGGACTCACCGACCGGTTATCAGCCCCAGCATTTT. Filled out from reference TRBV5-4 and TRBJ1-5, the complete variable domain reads ETGVTQSPTHLIKTRGQQVTLRCSSQSGHNTVSWYQQALGQGPQFIFQYYREEENGRGNFPPRFSGLQFPNYSSELNVNALELDDSALYLCASSLDSPTGYQPQHFGDGTRLSIL.

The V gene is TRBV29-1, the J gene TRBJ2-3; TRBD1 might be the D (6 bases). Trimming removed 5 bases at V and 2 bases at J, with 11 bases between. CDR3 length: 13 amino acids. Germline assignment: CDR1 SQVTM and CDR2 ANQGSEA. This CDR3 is CSVWGPSTDTQYF. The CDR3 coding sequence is TGCAGCGTTTGGGGGCCCTCCACAGATACGCAGTATTTT.

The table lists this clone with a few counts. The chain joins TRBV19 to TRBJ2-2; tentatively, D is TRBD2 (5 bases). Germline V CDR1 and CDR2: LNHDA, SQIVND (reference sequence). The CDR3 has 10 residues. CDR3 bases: TGTGCTGAGGGAACCGGGGAGCTGTTTTTT. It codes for CAEGTGELFF.

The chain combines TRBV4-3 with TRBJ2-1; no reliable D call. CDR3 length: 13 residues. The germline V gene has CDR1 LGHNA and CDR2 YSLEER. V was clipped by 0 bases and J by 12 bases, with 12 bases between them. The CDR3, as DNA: TGCGCCAGCAGCCAAGATCGCGGCGTCGGGCAGTTCTTC. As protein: CASSQDRGVGQFF.